This TCR beta chain was sequenced during a study of OX40 agonist ivuxolimab in advanced cancers. This CDR3 contains 16 residues. Germline loops: CDR1 SNHLY, CDR2 FYNNEI. Germline trimming cut 5 bases from V and 4 bases from J; bases unmatched to any gene: 10. The repertoire was sequenced with immunoSEQ multiplex PCR; TCRdb's copy has only in-frame clones and lacks some. The sample carries 12,000 or so clones, around four fifths recorded once. The receptor was isolated from an adult with an advanced solid tumor such as melanoma, head and neck, liver or kidney cancer. The chain links TRBV2 to TRBJ2-7, with 11 bases that match TRBD2. This specimen was CD4+ or CD8+ T cells sorted from blood, taken in a trial of the OX40 agonist ivuxolimab. Here the CDR3 reads CASSRPLAGDSYEQYF. The CDR3 region has the DNA TGTGCCAGCAGTCGACCACTAGCGGGAGATTCGTACGAGCAGTACTTC.